Listed below are T cell receptor beta chains from one sample, sequenced in a study of T-cell reconstitution after alpha-beta-depleted transplantation in children. TCRdb reanalysed the PCR reads using MiXCR and keeps one entry per CDR3 protein. The sample records around 120,000 distinct CDR3 sequences, about 21% being singletons. The sequencing here drew on PBMCs, mostly from graft donor cells, taken 180 days after TCRalphabeta/CD19-depleted stem cell transplant. The source of these receptors is a male patient under 10 years old who had a stem cell transplant for chronic granulomatous disease, so the T cells may come from the graft donor. Both conserved end residues are part of each CDR3. The order of the fields is D gene, clone size, CDR3 length, V gene, J gene, CDR3 protein, CDR3 DNA. A D gene is named only where the DNA matches it firmly. Not all rows give a size; the values are once, few, many and, for expanded clones, a class.

D: -
size: -
length: 14
V: TRBV4-3
J: TRBJ1-1
CDR3: CASSQTAVNTEAFF
DNA: TGCGCCAGCAGCCAAACGGCTGTGAACACTGAAGCTTTCTTT

D: TRBD2
size: few
length: 13
V: TRBV5-4
J: TRBJ2-1
CDR3: CASRGLEYNEQFF
DNA: TGTGCCAGCAGGGGACTAGAATACAATGAGCAGTTCTTC

D: -
size: few
length: 13
V: TRBV20-1
J: TRBJ2-5
CDR3: CSAILVSRETQYF
DNA: TGCAGTGCTATCCTCGTATCGAGGGAGACCCAGTACTTC

D: TRBD1
size: once
length: 15
V: TRBV27
J: TRBJ2-7
CDR3: CASQKIGTVAYEQYF
DNA: TGTGCCAGCCAAAAGATTGGGACAGTAGCCTACGAGCAGTACTTC

D: -
size: -
length: 14
V: TRBV3-1
J: TRBJ2-1
CDR3: CASSQVGGIDEQFF
DNA: TGTGCCAGCAGCCAAGTGGGGGGCATCGATGAGCAGTTCTTC

D: -
size: -
length: 19
V: TRBV10-2
J: TRBJ2-1
CDR3: CAAPGSGSDSLSSYNEQFF
DNA: TGCGCCGCCCCGGGGAGCGGAAGTGACAGCCTTTCCTCCTACAATGAGCAGTTCTTC

D: -
size: -
length: 11
V: TRBV6-6
J: TRBJ2-3
CDR3: CASSYQNTQYF
DNA: TGTGCCAGCAGTTACCAAAATACGCAGTATTTT

D: -
size: -
length: 15
V: TRBV10-3
J: TRBJ1-5
CDR3: CAISDTGLSNQPQHF
DNA: TGTGCCATCAGTGACACGGGCTTGAGCAATCAGCCCCAGCATTTT

D: -
size: -
length: 16
V: TRBV7-9
J: TRBJ2-1
CDR3: CASSIRPGLRGNEQFF
DNA: TGTGCCAGCAGCATCAGACCGGGACTCAGGGGGAATGAGCAGTTCTTC

D: -
size: many
length: 15
V: TRBV5-1
J: TRBJ1-1
CDR3: CASSPGQTSNTEAFF
DNA: TGCGCCAGCAGCCCTGGACAAACTTCGAACACTGAAGCTTTCTTT

D: -
size: few
length: 14
V: TRBV12-3/TRBV12-4
J: TRBJ2-7
CDR3: CASSPGQKNYEQYF
DNA: TGTGCCAGCAGTCCTGGACAGAAAAACTACGAGCAGTACTTC

D: -
size: many
length: 12
V: TRBV29-1
J: TRBJ2-6
CDR3: CSVDSGANVLTF
DNA: TGCAGCGTTGATTCTGGGGCCAACGTCCTGACTTTC

D: -
size: -
length: 15
V: TRBV12-3/TRBV12-4
J: TRBJ2-4
CDR3: CASSLGERAKNIQYF
DNA: TGTGCCTCCTCATTGGGGGAGAGAGCCAAAAACATTCAGTACTTC

D: -
size: -
length: 12
V: TRBV7-9
J: TRBJ1-1
CDR3: CASRSVNTEAFF
DNA: TGTGCCAGCAGGTCAGTTAACACTGAAGCTTTCTTT

D: -
size: few
length: 12
V: TRBV20-1
J: TRBJ2-7
CDR3: CSARDVGEEQYF
DNA: TGCAGTGCTAGAGATGTAGGGGAAGAGCAGTACTTC

D: -
size: few
length: 12
V: TRBV10-3
J: TRBJ2-7
CDR3: CAIQGLSYEQYF
DNA: TGTGCCATCCAGGGTTTATCCTACGAGCAGTACTTC

D: TRBD2
size: -
length: 17
V: TRBV20-1
J: TRBJ2-3
CDR3: CSARVGLAGYYTDTQYF
DNA: TGCAGTGCTAGAGTGGGACTAGCGGGATACTACACAGATACGCAGTATTTT

D: -
size: many
length: 11
V: TRBV20-1
J: TRBJ2-3
CDR3: CSARGEYTQYF
DNA: TGCAGTGCTAGAGGGGAGTATACGCAGTATTTT

D: -
size: -
length: 13
V: TRBV29-1
J: TRBJ1-4
CDR3: CSVEGGAGEKLFF
DNA: TGCAGCGTTGAAGGGGGGGCCGGGGAAAAACTGTTTTTT

D: -
size: many
length: 14
V: TRBV5-1
J: TRBJ2-1
CDR3: CASSLGRDYDEQFF
DNA: TGCGCCAGCAGCTTGGGACGGGATTACGATGAGCAGTTCTTC

D: TRBD2
size: many
length: 17
V: TRBV5-1
J: TRBJ2-2
CDR3: CASSLTGVAGDTGELFF
DNA: TGCGCCAGCAGCCTGACGGGGGTAGCGGGAGACACCGGGGAGCTGTTTTTT

D: -
size: many
length: 14
V: TRBV20-1
J: TRBJ2-7
CDR3: CSASGPGASYEQYF
DNA: TGCAGTGCTAGTGGGCCAGGAGCTAGCTACGAGCAGTACTTC

D: -
size: many
length: 16
V: TRBV29-1
J: TRBJ2-1
CDR3: CSVEEGRAVSYNEQFF
DNA: TGCAGCGTTGAAGAGGGTAGGGCGGTCTCCTACAATGAGCAGTTCTTC

D: TRBD1
size: -
length: 16
V: TRBV7-8
J: TRBJ2-3
CDR3: CASSTHRGQRTDTQYF
DNA: TGTGCCAGCAGCACCCACAGGGGCCAGAGGACAGATACGCAGTATTTT

D: TRBD2
size: few
length: 15
V: TRBV9
J: TRBJ2-1
CDR3: CASSQSGRTFNEQFF
DNA: TGTGCCAGCAGCCAGAGCGGGAGAACATTCAATGAGCAGTTCTTC

D: -
size: -
length: 14
V: TRBV5-8
J: TRBJ1-1
CDR3: CASSAVGWGTEAFF
DNA: TGTGCCAGCAGCGCCGTAGGGTGGGGCACTGAAGCTTTCTTT

D: -
size: few
length: 15
V: TRBV10-3
J: TRBJ2-1
CDR3: CAIAGTASSYNEQFF
DNA: TGTGCCATCGCCGGGACTGCCTCCTCCTACAATGAGCAGTTCTTC

D: -
size: few
length: 15
V: TRBV10-3
J: TRBJ2-7
CDR3: CATALLEGVSYEQYF
DNA: TGTGCCACCGCCCTTCTGGAGGGGGTCTCCTACGAGCAGTACTTC

D: TRBD2
size: many
length: 17
V: TRBV5-1
J: TRBJ2-2
CDR3: CASSSGTSGVNTGELFF
DNA: TGCGCCAGCAGCTCCGGGACTAGCGGAGTGAACACCGGGGAGCTGTTTTTT

D: TRBD2
size: -
length: 17
V: TRBV7-2
J: TRBJ2-7
CDR3: CASSSLLAGGNPYEQYF
DNA: TGTGCCAGCAGCTCCCTTCTAGCGGGAGGCAACCCCTACGAGCAGTACTTC

D: TRBD1
size: many
length: 13
V: TRBV12-3/TRBV12-4
J: TRBJ2-1
CDR3: CASSTTGVREQFF
DNA: TGTGCCAGCAGTACGACAGGGGTACGGGAGCAGTTCTTC

D: TRBD2
size: few
length: 17
V: TRBV15
J: TRBJ2-1
CDR3: CATSSGGGLAAHNEQFF
DNA: TGTGCCACCAGCAGCGGCGGGGGACTAGCGGCTCATAACGAGCAGTTCTTC

D: -
size: -
length: 14
V: TRBV7-2
J: TRBJ2-3
CDR3: CASSLRSRTDTQYF
DNA: TGTGCCAGCAGCCTGCGCAGTCGCACAGATACGCAGTATTTT

D: TRBD2
size: -
length: 17
V: TRBV4-2
J: TRBJ2-1
CDR3: CASSQVTSSGMDNEQFF
DNA: TGTGCCAGCAGCCAAGTAACCTCTAGCGGGATGGACAATGAGCAGTTCTTC

D: TRBD2
size: few
length: 15
V: TRBV4-3
J: TRBJ2-7
CDR3: CASSQEYGRLYEQYF
DNA: TGCGCCAGCAGCCAAGAATACGGGAGGCTCTACGAGCAGTACTTC

D: -
size: -
length: 12
V: TRBV3-1
J: TRBJ2-5
CDR3: CASSQVKETQYF
DNA: TGTGCCAGCAGCCAAGTTAAGGAGACCCAGTACTTC

D: TRBD1
size: few
length: 15
V: TRBV15
J: TRBJ2-1
CDR3: CATSRDLTGKNEQFF
DNA: TGTGCCACCAGCAGAGATTTGACAGGGAAGAATGAGCAGTTCTTC

D: -
size: many
length: 14
V: TRBV5-1
J: TRBJ2-2
CDR3: CASSLVEGSGELFF
DNA: TGCGCCAGCAGCTTGGTTGAGGGGTCCGGGGAGCTGTTTTTT

D: TRBD2
size: -
length: 15
V: TRBV12-3/TRBV12-4
J: TRBJ2-2
CDR3: CASSMGLAGVGELFF
DNA: TGTGCCAGCAGTATGGGACTAGCGGGAGTTGGGGAGCTGTTTTTT

D: -
size: -
length: 15
V: TRBV4-3
J: TRBJ2-1
CDR3: CASSQDTAFNNEQFF
DNA: TGCGCCAGCAGCCAAGATACAGCGTTCAACAATGAGCAGTTCTTC

D: TRBD1
size: many
length: 20
V: TRBV3-1
J: TRBJ1-1
CDR3: CASSQIETGGEVRMNTEAFF
DNA: TGTGCCAGCAGTCAAATTGAAACAGGGGGCGAAGTCCGGATGAACACTGAAGCTTTCTTT

D: -
size: -
length: 13
V: TRBV12-3/TRBV12-4
J: TRBJ1-2
CDR3: CASRPLGVRGYTF
DNA: TGTGCCAGCAGACCTCTGGGGGTTCGTGGCTACACCTTC

D: TRBD2
size: many
length: 16
V: TRBV20-1
J: TRBJ2-3
CDR3: CSARDRLAGFTDTQYF
DNA: TGCAGTGCTAGAGATAGACTAGCGGGATTTACAGATACGCAGTATTTT

D: TRBD2
size: -
length: 16
V: TRBV5-1
J: TRBJ2-1
CDR3: CASSLVVAGGPREQFF
DNA: TGCGCCAGCAGCTTGGTAGTAGCGGGAGGGCCACGTGAGCAGTTCTTC

D: TRBD2
size: many
length: 16
V: TRBV18
J: TRBJ2-5
CDR3: CASSPLGGGIQETQYF
DNA: TGTGCCAGCTCACCACTCGGCGGGGGGATCCAAGAGACCCAGTACTTC

D: TRBD1
size: few
length: 16
V: TRBV12-3/TRBV12-4
J: TRBJ1-2
CDR3: CASRPRDRGQGYGYTF
DNA: TGTGCCAGCAGACCAAGGGACAGGGGGCAGGGCTATGGCTACACCTTC

D: -
size: -
length: 15
V: TRBV20-1
J: TRBJ2-4
CDR3: CSASPLERPKNIQYF
DNA: TGCAGTGCTAGCCCCTTGGAGAGGCCCAAAAACATTCAGTACTTC

D: -
size: -
length: 13
V: TRBV29-1
J: TRBJ2-5
CDR3: CSVPDSLQETQYF
DNA: TGCAGCGTACCGGACAGCCTACAAGAGACCCAGTACTTC

D: TRBD1
size: many
length: 13
V: TRBV4-3
J: TRBJ1-2
CDR3: CASSPGGAYGYTF
DNA: TGCGCCAGCAGCCCAGGGGGTGCCTATGGCTACACCTTC

D: -
size: many
length: 11
V: TRBV29-1
J: TRBJ2-7
CDR3: CSVVWGLVQYF
DNA: TGCAGCGTTGTTTGGGGGCTGGTGCAGTACTTC

D: TRBD2
size: -
length: 15
V: TRBV20-1
J: TRBJ2-5
CDR3: CSARGISGFQETQYF
DNA: TGCAGTGCTAGAGGGATTAGCGGGTTTCAAGAGACCCAGTACTTC

D: -
size: few
length: 13
V: TRBV20-1
J: TRBJ1-5
CDR3: CSAQDSFNQPQHF
DNA: TGCAGTGCTCAGGACAGTTTTAATCAGCCCCAGCATTTT

D: -
size: -
length: 11
V: TRBV5-1
J: TRBJ2-1
CDR3: CASTGTGEQFF
DNA: TGCGCCAGCACAGGGACGGGTGAGCAGTTCTTC

D: -
size: few
length: 14
V: TRBV18
J: TRBJ1-3
CDR3: CASSPMDSGNTIYF
DNA: TGTGCCAGCTCACCAATGGACAGCGGAAACACCATATATTTT

D: -
size: -
length: 13
V: TRBV5-1
J: TRBJ2-1
CDR3: CASRLSRYNEQFF
DNA: TGCGCCAGCAGGTTATCAAGGTACAATGAGCAGTTCTTC